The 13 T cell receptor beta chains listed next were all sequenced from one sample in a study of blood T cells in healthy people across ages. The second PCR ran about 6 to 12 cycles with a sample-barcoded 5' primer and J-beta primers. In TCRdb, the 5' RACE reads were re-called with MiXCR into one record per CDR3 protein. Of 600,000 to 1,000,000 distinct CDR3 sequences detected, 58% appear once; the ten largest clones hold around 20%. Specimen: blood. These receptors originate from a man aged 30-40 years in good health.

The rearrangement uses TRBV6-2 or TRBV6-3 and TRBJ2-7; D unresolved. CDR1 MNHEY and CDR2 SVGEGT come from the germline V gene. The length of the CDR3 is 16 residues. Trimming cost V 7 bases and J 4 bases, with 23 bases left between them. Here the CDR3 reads CASKGLGPSVAYEQYF. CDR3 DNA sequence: TGTGCCAGCAAGGGTTTGGGTCCCTCGGTAGCATACGAGCAGTACTTC.

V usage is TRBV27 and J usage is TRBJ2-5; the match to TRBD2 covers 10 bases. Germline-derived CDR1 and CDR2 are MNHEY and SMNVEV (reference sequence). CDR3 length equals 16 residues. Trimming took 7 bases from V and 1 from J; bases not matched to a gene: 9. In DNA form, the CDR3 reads TGTGCCAGCAAAATGTTGTCTAGCGGGGGCCAAGAGACCCAGTACTTC. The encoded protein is CASKMLSSGGQETQYF.

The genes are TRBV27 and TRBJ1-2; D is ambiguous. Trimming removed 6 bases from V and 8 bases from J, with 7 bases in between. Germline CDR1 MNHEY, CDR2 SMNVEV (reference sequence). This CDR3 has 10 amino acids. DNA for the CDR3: TGTGCCAGCAGGGACTTAGGCTACACCTTC. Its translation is CASRDLGYTF.

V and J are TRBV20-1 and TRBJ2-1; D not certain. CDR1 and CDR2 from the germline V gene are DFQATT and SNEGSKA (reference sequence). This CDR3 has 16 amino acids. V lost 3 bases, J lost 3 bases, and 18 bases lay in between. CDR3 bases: TGCAGTGCTAGTGGGCCCGGGCGGAGCCTCTACAATGAGCAGTTCTTC. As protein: CSASGPGRSLYNEQFF.

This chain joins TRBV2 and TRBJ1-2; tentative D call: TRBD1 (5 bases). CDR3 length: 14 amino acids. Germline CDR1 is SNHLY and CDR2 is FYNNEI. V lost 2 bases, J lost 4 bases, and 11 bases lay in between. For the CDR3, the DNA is TGTGCCAGCAGTGAAACGTCAGGGCTCTATGGCTACACCTTC. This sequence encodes CASSETSGLYGYTF. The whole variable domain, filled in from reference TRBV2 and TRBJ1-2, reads EPEVTQTPSHQVTQMGQEVILRCVPISNHLYFYWYRQILGQKVEFLVSFYNNEISEKSEIFDDQFSVERPDGSNFTLKIRSTKLEDSAMYFCASSETSGLYGYTFGSGTRLTVV.

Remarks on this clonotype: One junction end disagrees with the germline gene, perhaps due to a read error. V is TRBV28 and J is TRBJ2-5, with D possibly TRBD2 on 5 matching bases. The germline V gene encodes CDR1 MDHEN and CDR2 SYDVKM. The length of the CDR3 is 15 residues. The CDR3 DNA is TGTGCCGGCAGTTTCGGTCGGAGACTACAAGAGACCCAGTACTTC. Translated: CAGSFGRRLQETQYF.

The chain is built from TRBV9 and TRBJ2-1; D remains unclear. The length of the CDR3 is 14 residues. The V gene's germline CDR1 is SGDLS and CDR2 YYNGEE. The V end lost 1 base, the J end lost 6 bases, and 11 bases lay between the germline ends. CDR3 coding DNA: TGTGCCAGCAGCGTAAGTGGTGGGATCAATGAGCAGTTCTTC. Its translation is CASSVSGGINEQFF.

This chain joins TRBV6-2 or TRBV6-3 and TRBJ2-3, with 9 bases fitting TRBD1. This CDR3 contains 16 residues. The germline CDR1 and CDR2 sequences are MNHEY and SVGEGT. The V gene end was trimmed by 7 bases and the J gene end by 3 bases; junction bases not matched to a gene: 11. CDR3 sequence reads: CASKWSLDRGTDTQYF. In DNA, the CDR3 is TGTGCCAGCAAATGGTCTCTGGACAGGGGAACAGATACGCAGTATTTT.

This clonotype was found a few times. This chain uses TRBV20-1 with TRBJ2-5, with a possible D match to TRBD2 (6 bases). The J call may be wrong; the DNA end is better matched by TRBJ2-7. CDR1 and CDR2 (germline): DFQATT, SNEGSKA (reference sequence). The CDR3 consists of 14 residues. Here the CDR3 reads CSARGLFGRFEQYF. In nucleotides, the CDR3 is TGCAGTGCTAGAGGTCTTTTTGGGAGGTTCGAGCAGTACTTC.

The CDR3 DNA sequence: TGCAGTGCTAGCTCGCGGGGGACCTACAATGAGCAGTTCTTC. Residues: CSASSRGTYNEQFF. V is TRBV20-1 and J is TRBJ2-1; TRBD2 aligns across 7 bases. In germline, CDR1 is DFQATT, CDR2 SNEGSKA (reference sequence). This CDR3 has 14 amino acids. The V gene end was trimmed by 3 bases and the J gene end by 2 bases; junction bases not matched to a gene: 4.

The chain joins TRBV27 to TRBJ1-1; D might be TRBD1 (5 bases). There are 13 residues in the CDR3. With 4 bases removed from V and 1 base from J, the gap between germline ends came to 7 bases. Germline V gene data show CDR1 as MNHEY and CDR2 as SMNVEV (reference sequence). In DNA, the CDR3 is TGTGCCAGCAGTTATACAGGGAACACTGAAGCTTTCTTT. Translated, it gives CASSYTGNTEAFF.

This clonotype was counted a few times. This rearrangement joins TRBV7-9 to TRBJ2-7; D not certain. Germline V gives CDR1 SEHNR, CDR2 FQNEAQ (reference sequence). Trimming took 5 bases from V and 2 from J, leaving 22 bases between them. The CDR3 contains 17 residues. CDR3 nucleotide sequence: TGTGCCAGCAGCAAGACTGAAAGATCTGGGCAAACCTACGAGCAGTACTTC. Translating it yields CASSKTERSGQTYEQYF.

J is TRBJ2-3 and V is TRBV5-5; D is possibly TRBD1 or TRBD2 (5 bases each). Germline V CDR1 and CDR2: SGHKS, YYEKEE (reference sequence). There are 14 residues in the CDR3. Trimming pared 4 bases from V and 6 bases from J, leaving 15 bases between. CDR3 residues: CASSLDGAGDTQYF. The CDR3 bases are TGTGCCAGCAGCCTTGACGGGGCCGGGGATACGCAGTATTTT.